This TCR beta chain was observed in a study of T cells after posttransplantation cyclophosphamide. General study points: Donor CD8+ memory clones often dominated recipient blood repertoires at later times. Blood and skin or GI T cell repertoires showed limited TRB overlap. TRB clonality was highly associated with recipient CMV seropositivity and reactivation.

Busulfan-fludarabine conditioning, marrow transplant, and cyclophosphamide on days +3 and +4 were administered. Germline V gene data show CDR1 as SGHVS and CDR2 as FNYEAQ. V was shortened by 4 bases and J by 1 base, with 7 bases between the two germline ends. The CDR3 covers 13 residues. By its share, this clone is medium-sized. Antigen unknown. The repertoire was sequenced with immunoSEQ multiplex PCR; TCRdb's copy has only in-frame clones and lacks some. The table records some 8,800 clones without singletons, the ten largest covering about 3.6%. The chain combines TRBV7-6 with TRBJ1-1; D is uncertain. This receptor was identified in a male patient in his forties or fifties who received an allogeneic stem cell transplant from a related donor and was CMV-positive. Some T cells may be supplied by the graft donor. The material sequenced was PBMCs, taken approximately 380 days after allogeneic stem cell transplant with posttransplant cyclophosphamide. The CDR3 bases are TGTGCCAGCAGCTGGCGGGGGAACACTGAAGCTTTCTTT. This encodes CASSWRGNTEAFF.